The TCR beta chain under discussion was sequenced for a study of vaccination and CD4 T cells after COVID-19. On the study more broadly: The post-vaccine samples came a median around 71 days after dose two (range 14 to 241).

Treatment described: roughly 11-day PBMC culture with coronavirus spike peptide pools or control peptides (ViraFEST assay). This clonotype was counted a few times. Its antigen is unidentified. The Oncomine TCR Beta short-read assay generated sequence data from the DNA of cultured CD4+ T cells. TCRdb called the PCR reads again in MiXCR, with one record for every CDR3 protein. Here the sample spans 8,500 to 10,000 distinct CDR3 sequences, roughly 60% being singletons. The V and J ends lost 0 bases and 1 base respectively, with 5 bases between them. Germline V lookup: CDR1 SEHNR, CDR2 FQNEAQ (reference sequence). The CDR3 covers 14 residues.

This TCR was recovered from a human donor who had recovered from COVID-19. The chain carries TRBV7-9 and TRBJ2-3; D may match TRBD1 or TRBD2 (5 bases each). The material sequenced was CD4+ T cells from blood, cultured in vitro. CDR3 sequence reads: CASSLAGGTDTQYF. DNA of the CDR3: TGTGCCAGCAGCTTAGCGGGGGGCACAGATACGCAGTATTTT.